This is a list of T cell receptor beta chains from one sample in a study of blood T cell repertoires in COVID-19. Using immunoSEQ multiplex PCR, the repertoire was profiled, and TCRdb retains in-frame clones only, with some absent. The data show about 98,000 clones, with about 80% seen just once and 15% to 20% held by the top ten. Specimen: peripheral blood. The receptor source for this set is a man older than 75 with acute or convalescent COVID-19. CDR3s include the opening cysteine and the closing phenylalanine or tryptophan. D genes are given only for firm matches. Only some rows state a clone size, as once, few, many or a class for expanded clones.

j_gene: TRBJ2-7
d_gene: NA
v_gene: TRBV20-1
abundance: NA
CDR3nt: TGCAGACGACACTACGAGCAGTACTTC
CDR3aa: CRRHYEQYF

j_gene: TRBJ1-2
d_gene: TRBD1
v_gene: TRBV18
abundance: NA
CDR3nt: TGTGCCAGCTCACAGGGACAGGTGTCGATGGAGGCAGGAGGCTACACCTTC
CDR3aa: CASSQGQVSMEAGGYTF

j_gene: TRBJ2-3
d_gene: TRBD1
v_gene: TRBV6-5
abundance: NA
CDR3nt: TGTGCCAGCAGTTACTCAGGACAGGGGGTTGGAGATACGCAGTATTTT
CDR3aa: CASSYSGQGVGDTQYF

j_gene: TRBJ1-1
d_gene: NA
v_gene: TRBV5-1
abundance: once
CDR3nt: TGCGCCAGCAGCTTGCTAGGGGCCACTGAAGCTTTCTTT
CDR3aa: CASSLLGATEAFF

j_gene: TRBJ2-1
d_gene: NA
v_gene: TRBV18
abundance: NA
CDR3nt: TGTGCCAGCTCACTATTACAGGACAATGAGCAGTTCTTC
CDR3aa: CASSLLQDNEQFF

j_gene: TRBJ2-5
d_gene: NA
v_gene: TRBV11-2
abundance: NA
CDR3nt: TGTGCCAGCAGCCGCGACAGAACACAAGAGACCCAGTACTTC
CDR3aa: CASSRDRTQETQYF

j_gene: TRBJ1-1
d_gene: TRBD1
v_gene: TRBV18
abundance: NA
CDR3nt: TGTGCCAGCTCACCGGGACAGAACGTAATGAACACTGAAGCTTTCTTT
CDR3aa: CASSPGQNVMNTEAFF

j_gene: TRBJ1-6
d_gene: NA
v_gene: TRBV5-4
abundance: NA
CDR3nt: TGTGCCAGCAGCCAGCGGGGGGGAACATCACCCCTCCACTTT
CDR3aa: CASSQRGGTSPLHF

j_gene: TRBJ2-2
d_gene: NA
v_gene: TRBV28
abundance: NA
CDR3nt: TGTGCCAGCAGTTTAGCGGGGAGTAGGACCGGGGAGCTGTTTTTT
CDR3aa: CASSLAGSRTGELFF

j_gene: TRBJ1-5
d_gene: TRBD1
v_gene: TRBV6-2/TRBV6-3
abundance: NA
CDR3nt: TGTGCCAGCAGTTCACAGGGGGCTCCCGGGAAAAACAATCAGCCCCAGCATTTT
CDR3aa: CASSSQGAPGKNNQPQHF

j_gene: TRBJ1-6
d_gene: NA
v_gene: TRBV6-5
abundance: NA
CDR3nt: TGTGCCAGCAGCCCCCTGTGGGGTCGGGGGTCACCCCTCCACTTT
CDR3aa: CASSPLWGRGSPLHF

j_gene: TRBJ2-2
d_gene: NA
v_gene: TRBV9
abundance: NA
CDR3nt: TGTGCCAGCAGCCCGAGGGGGTTTGGGAACACCGGGGAGCTGTTTTTT
CDR3aa: CASSPRGFGNTGELFF

j_gene: TRBJ1-3
d_gene: TRBD1
v_gene: TRBV30
abundance: once
CDR3nt: TGTGCCTGGAGTAATCCGGGACAGGGGAGGAACACCATATATTTT
CDR3aa: CAWSNPGQGRNTIYF

j_gene: TRBJ2-7
d_gene: NA
v_gene: TRBV5-6
abundance: many
CDR3nt: TGTGCCAGCCATCGAGGGAATATCTACGAGCAGTACTTC
CDR3aa: CASHRGNIYEQYF

j_gene: TRBJ2-3
d_gene: TRBD2
v_gene: TRBV4-3
abundance: NA
CDR3nt: TGCGCCAGCAGCCAAGATCCTTCTAGCGGAAGCACAGATACGCAGTATTTT
CDR3aa: CASSQDPSSGSTDTQYF

j_gene: TRBJ2-3
d_gene: TRBD1
v_gene: TRBV27
abundance: NA
CDR3nt: TGTGCCAGCAGTTTGAGGGACAGGGGAGTCGATACGCAGTATTTT
CDR3aa: CASSLRDRGVDTQYF

j_gene: TRBJ1-5
d_gene: TRBD1
v_gene: TRBV28
abundance: NA
CDR3nt: TGTGCCAGCAGTTTGGACCCGACAGGGAATCAGCCCCAGCATTTT
CDR3aa: CASSLDPTGNQPQHF

j_gene: TRBJ1-1
d_gene: NA
v_gene: TRBV28
abundance: NA
CDR3nt: TGTGCCAGCATTTTATCGGATCTAGTGAACACTGAAGCTTTCTTT
CDR3aa: CASILSDLVNTEAFF

j_gene: TRBJ2-7
d_gene: NA
v_gene: TRBV11-2
abundance: few
CDR3nt: TGTGCCAGCAGCTCTTTTTGGGAGGTTTCCTACGAGCAGTACTTC
CDR3aa: CASSSFWEVSYEQYF

j_gene: TRBJ1-6
d_gene: TRBD1
v_gene: TRBV4-3
abundance: NA
CDR3nt: TGCGCCAGCAGCCGACGACAGGGAGCACCCCTCCACTTT
CDR3aa: CASSRRQGAPLHF

j_gene: TRBJ2-3
d_gene: NA
v_gene: TRBV18
abundance: NA
CDR3nt: TGTGCCAGCTCACCCCAGTATGGAGATACGCAGTATTTT
CDR3aa: CASSPQYGDTQYF

j_gene: TRBJ2-7
d_gene: NA
v_gene: TRBV18
abundance: NA
CDR3nt: TGTGCCAGCTCACCACCAGGCAGGGGTCTCCTCTACGAGCAGTACTTC
CDR3aa: CASSPPGRGLLYEQYF

j_gene: TRBJ1-5
d_gene: NA
v_gene: TRBV28
abundance: few
CDR3nt: TGTGCCAGCAGTCCCCCGGGAGATCAGCCCCAGCATTTT
CDR3aa: CASSPPGDQPQHF